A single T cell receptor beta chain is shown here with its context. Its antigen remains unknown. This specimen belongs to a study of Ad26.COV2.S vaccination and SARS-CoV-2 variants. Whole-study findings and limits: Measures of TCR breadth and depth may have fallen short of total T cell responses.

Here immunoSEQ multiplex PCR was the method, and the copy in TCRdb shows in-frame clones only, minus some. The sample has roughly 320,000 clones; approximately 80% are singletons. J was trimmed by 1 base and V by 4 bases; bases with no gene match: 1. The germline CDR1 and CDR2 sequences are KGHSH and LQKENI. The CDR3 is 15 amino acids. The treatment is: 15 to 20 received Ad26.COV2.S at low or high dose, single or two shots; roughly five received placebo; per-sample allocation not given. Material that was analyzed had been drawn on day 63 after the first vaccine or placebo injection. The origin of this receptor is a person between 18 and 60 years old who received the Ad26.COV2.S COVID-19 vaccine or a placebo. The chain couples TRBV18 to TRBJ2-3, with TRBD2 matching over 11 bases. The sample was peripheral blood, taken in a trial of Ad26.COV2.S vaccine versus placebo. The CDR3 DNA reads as TGTGCCAGCTCACAGGGACTAGCGGGCACAGATACGCAGTATTTT. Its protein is CASSQGLAGTDTQYF.